The sequence of this TCR beta chain was determined in a study of cytomegalovirus exposure and HLA in healthy donors. It was with 60 Vbeta and 13 Jbeta primers that the PCR ran. The table came from immunoSEQ multiplex PCR; TCRdb's copy has only in-frame clones and leaves some out. The data contain about 160,000 clones, more than 80% of them seen just once; the ten biggest clones take up 5.5% to 8%. Germline loops: CDR1 MDHEN, CDR2 SYDVKM. The CDR3 spans 15 residues. Trimming cost V 1 base and J 4 bases; bases outside gene matches: 7. The rearrangement links TRBV28 to TRBJ2-7; 7 bases are shared with TRBD1. Sequenced: PBMCs. The clonotype was recovered from a woman between 25 and 40 years old in good health and CMV-seropositive. This CDR3 reads CASSLFGDSEYEQYF. CDR3 in DNA: TGTGCCAGCAGTTTATTTGGGGACAGCGAGTACGAGCAGTACTTC.